The T cell receptor beta chain under discussion was sequenced for a study of long-term antiretroviral therapy in people with HIV. The immunoSEQ assay was v3.0, run at survey level. Repertoires were generated with immunoSEQ multiplex PCR, while TCRdb's copy carries only in-frame clones and drops some. The sample shows about 15,000 clones, 76% of them seen only once. On this clone: The antigen remains undetermined.

Cryopreserved PBMC samples of about 1-11 million cells were used for DNA extraction. Whole-study findings and limits: Clonal expansions arising prior to ART prevailed in the repertoire at every time point.

Trimming cost V 3 bases and J 1 base, with 17 bases left between them. The germline V gene encodes CDR1 SGHNT and CDR2 YYREEE (reference sequence). The CDR3 length is 17 residues. This receptor was identified in a woman between 45 and 65 years old with HIV. Source: unsorted PBMCs, taken about 2.6 years before starting antiretroviral therapy. V and J are TRBV5-4 and TRBJ2-4; maybe TRBD2 (7 bases). The CDR3 loop is CASSSYGGHNAKNIQYF. Here the CDR3 DNA reads TGTGCCAGCAGCTCGTACGGGGGGCACAATGCCAAAAACATTCAGTACTTC.